The 19 T cell receptor beta chains listed next were all sequenced from one sample in a study of T cell responses to AZD1222 COVID-19 vaccine. The data were produced by immunoSEQ multiplex PCR, yet TCRdb's version contains in-frame clones alone and is incomplete. In the table there are 90,000 to 130,000 clones, about nine tenths of which are singletons. This sample comprised peripheral blood, obtained on day 0 of MenACWY control vaccination. These receptors were taken from an adult in good health.

The CDR3 coding sequence is TGTGCCAGCAGTGCCGGGCCATGGCTGTTCTTC. The encoded protein is CASSAGPWLFF. The chain employs TRBV2 and TRBJ2-1, with D unresolved. Germline V CDR1 and CDR2: SNHLY, FYNNEI. Trimming took off 4 bases at V and 15 bases at J, with 13 bases between the two ends. This CDR3 is built from 11 residues.

The rearrangement links TRBV5-1 to TRBJ2-3; 7 nucleotides agree with TRBD1. V lost 6 bases to trimming and J lost 6 bases; unmatched junction nucleotides: 7. Per germline, CDR1 SGHRS and CDR2 YFSETQ. The CDR3 runs 13 residues. CDR3 sequence reads: CASTFGRGDTQYF. The DNA for the CDR3 is TGCGCCAGCACCTTTGGCAGGGGGGATACGCAGTATTTT.

This chain joins TRBV28 and TRBJ1-1; no reliable D call. Looked up from germline, CDR1 is MDHEN and CDR2 is SYDVKM. Trimming removed 7 bases from V and 0 bases from J, with 9 bases in between. This CDR3 is 13 amino acids long. CDR3 residues: CASTRGVNTEAFF. DNA for the CDR3: TGTGCCAGCACCCGAGGAGTGAACACTGAAGCTTTCTTT.

The chain couples TRBV10-1 to TRBJ2-1; D may be TRBD1 or TRBD2 (5 bases each). The CDR3 covers 12 residues. Trimming took 5 bases from V and 9 from J, leaving 11 bases between them. The germline V gene has CDR1 WNHNN and CDR2 SYGVQD (reference sequence). The CDR3 DNA reads TGCGCCAGCAGTATTCCTGGGGGTGAGCAGTTCTTC. Its translation: CASSIPGGEQFF.

The chain links TRBV12-5 to TRBJ1-1; D ambiguous. V was cut by 2 bases and J by 0 bases, with 4 bases left in between. The CDR3 covers 13 residues. From germline, CDR1 is LGHNT and CDR2 FRNRAP. This chain's CDR3 is CASGLMMNTEAFF. The CDR3 DNA sequence: TGTGCTAGTGGTTTGATGATGAACACTGAAGCTTTCTTT.

This clone occurred a few times. The chain is built from TRBV6-2 or TRBV6-3 and TRBJ2-7; 9 nucleotides agree with TRBD2. The germline V gene encodes CDR1 MNHEY and CDR2 SVGEGT. V lost 3 bases and J lost 5; bases outside the gene matches: 14. The CDR3 sequence is 17 residues long. DNA of the CDR3: TGTGCCAGCAGTTATGGCCCCCTAGCGGGGAATTTCCACGAGCAGTACTTC. Protein: CASSYGPLAGNFHEQYF.

V usage is TRBV11-2 and J usage is TRBJ2-4; 9 bases match TRBD2. The V and J ends lost 5 bases and 5 bases, in that order; junction bases with no gene match: 4. The CDR3 covers 14 residues. The germline CDR1 and CDR2 sequences are SGHAT and FQNNGV. CDR3 nucleotides: TGTGCCAGCAGCCCAGCGGGGGGCCAAAACATTCAGTACTTC. It codes for CASSPAGGQNIQYF.

This chain links TRBV2 with TRBJ1-2; D may be TRBD1 (5 bases). V lost 7 bases and J 13 bases, leaving 19 bases between the germline ends. Germline V lookup: CDR1 SNHLY, CDR2 FYNNEI. This CDR3 contains 12 residues. The CDR3 DNA reads as TGTGCCAGCACCGCTAGGCTGACAGCGGGCACCTTC. Translated: CASTARLTAGTF.

This clone showed up just a few times. This rearrangement joins TRBV6-5 to TRBJ2-7; 13 nucleotides match TRBD2. The CDR3 has 15 residues. Losses at the gene ends were 5 bases for V and 7 bases for J; bases not matched to a gene: 8. CDR1 is MNHEY and CDR2 is SVGAGI in the germline V gene. The CDR3 nucleotides are TGTGCCAGCAGTAAGGGACTAGCGGGGATTCGGGAGCAGTACTTC. Translated, it gives CASSKGLAGIREQYF.

The chain joins TRBV18 to TRBJ2-1; possible D gene TRBD2, 5 bases. This CDR3 is built from 13 residues. Germline values: CDR1 KGHSH, CDR2 LQKENI. V lost 0 bases and J 8 bases, leaving 8 bases between the germline ends. Here the CDR3 reads CASSPPADDEQFF. Here the CDR3 DNA reads TGTGCCAGCTCACCACCAGCGGACGATGAGCAGTTCTTC.

This clone appeared a single time. J is TRBJ1-5 and V is TRBV28; maybe TRBD1 (6 bases). Per germline, CDR1 MDHEN and CDR2 SYDVKM. The CDR3 extends over 17 amino acids. V was pared by 9 bases and J by 0 bases, with 21 bases between. Here the CDR3 reads CARRPKDSPYSNQPQHF. The CDR3 bases are TGTGCCAGACGGCCGAAGGACAGCCCTTATAGCAATCAGCCCCAGCATTTT.

This chain links TRBV3-1 (or the pseudogene TRBV3-2) with TRBJ2-1; unclear D gene. Per germline, CDR1 LGHDT and CDR2 YNNKEL (reference sequence). The V end lost 4 bases, the J end lost 5 bases, and 6 bases lay between the germline ends. The CDR3 loop spans 12 amino acids. The DNA for the CDR3 is TGTGCCAGCAGCCTTCGACACAATGAGCAGTTCTTC. Its protein product is CASSLRHNEQFF.

The rearrangement joins TRBV18 to TRBJ1-1, with 10 bases fitting TRBD1. Germline V gene lookup returns CDR1 KGHSH and CDR2 LQKENI. The CDR3 has 14 amino acids. J gave up 11 bases and V 3 bases, and 9 bases lay outside the gene matches. The CDR3 DNA reads TGTGCCAGCTCACCGACAGGGGGCGATTTCTACGCTTTCTTT. This gives the protein CASSPTGGDFYAFF.

A single count supports this clone. This chain connects TRBV18 to TRBJ1-2; 8 bases are a match to TRBD1. This CDR3 contains 16 residues. V lost 6 bases to trimming and J lost 4 bases; unmatched junction nucleotides: 13. Per the germline V gene, CDR1 is KGHSH and CDR2 is LQKENI. The CDR3 DNA sequence: TGTGCCAGCTCCCCATCCTACGGACAGGGAGGCTATGGCTACACCTTC. Its translation: CASSPSYGQGGYGYTF.

The count of this clone is one. This sequence joins TRBV5-1 and TRBJ1-1; 9 bases align to TRBD1. The germline gives CDR1 SGHRS, CDR2 YFSETQ. There are 17 residues in the CDR3. J lost 4 bases, V lost 0 bases, and 10 bases had no gene match. Here the CDR3 DNA reads TGCGCCAGCAGCTTGGTGGCACAGGGGGCGCAGGGCACTGAAGCTTTCTTT. Protein sequence: CASSLVAQGAQGTEAFF.

The chain employs TRBV19 and TRBJ1-5, with D perhaps matching TRBD1 (5 bases). CDR1 is LNHDA and CDR2 is SQIVND in the germline V gene (reference sequence). The CDR3 extends over 16 amino acids. The ends were cut back, 3 bases at V and 4 bases at J, with 16 bases in the middle. DNA of the CDR3: TGTGCCAGTAGTATGGAACGCCAGGGAAGGAATCAGCCCCAGCATTTT. This sequence encodes CASSMERQGRNQPQHF.

The chain uses TRBV15 and TRBJ1-5; perhaps TRBD1 as D (6 bases). Germline values: CDR1 LNHNV, CDR2 YYDKDF (reference sequence). CDR3 size: 16 residues. V lost 0 bases and J 2 bases, leaving 11 bases between the germline ends. The CDR3 protein is CATSRDGRGGNQPQHF. CDR3 DNA: TGTGCCACCAGCAGAGATGGGAGGGGGGGCAATCAGCCCCAGCATTTT.

V is TRBV3-1 (or the pseudogene TRBV3-2) and J is TRBJ2-5; D may be TRBD1 (6 bases). Germline V gives CDR1 LGHDT, CDR2 YNNKEL (reference sequence). Trimming cost V 4 bases and J 1 base, with 13 bases left between them. The CDR3 covers 15 residues. The CDR3 sequence: CASSLRLGGQETQYF. The CDR3 bases are TGTGCCAGCAGCCTCCGCCTAGGGGGCCAAGAGACCCAGTACTTC.

The V and J genes are TRBV11-2 and TRBJ1-1; D not certain. The CDR3 totals 14 residues. V was shortened by 0 bases and J by 3 bases, with 8 bases between the two germline ends. Germline loops: CDR1 SGHAT, CDR2 FQNNGV. Written as DNA, the CDR3 is TGTGCCAGCAGCTTAGATCTACAGTACACTGAAGCTTTCTTT. It is translated as CASSLDLQYTEAFF.